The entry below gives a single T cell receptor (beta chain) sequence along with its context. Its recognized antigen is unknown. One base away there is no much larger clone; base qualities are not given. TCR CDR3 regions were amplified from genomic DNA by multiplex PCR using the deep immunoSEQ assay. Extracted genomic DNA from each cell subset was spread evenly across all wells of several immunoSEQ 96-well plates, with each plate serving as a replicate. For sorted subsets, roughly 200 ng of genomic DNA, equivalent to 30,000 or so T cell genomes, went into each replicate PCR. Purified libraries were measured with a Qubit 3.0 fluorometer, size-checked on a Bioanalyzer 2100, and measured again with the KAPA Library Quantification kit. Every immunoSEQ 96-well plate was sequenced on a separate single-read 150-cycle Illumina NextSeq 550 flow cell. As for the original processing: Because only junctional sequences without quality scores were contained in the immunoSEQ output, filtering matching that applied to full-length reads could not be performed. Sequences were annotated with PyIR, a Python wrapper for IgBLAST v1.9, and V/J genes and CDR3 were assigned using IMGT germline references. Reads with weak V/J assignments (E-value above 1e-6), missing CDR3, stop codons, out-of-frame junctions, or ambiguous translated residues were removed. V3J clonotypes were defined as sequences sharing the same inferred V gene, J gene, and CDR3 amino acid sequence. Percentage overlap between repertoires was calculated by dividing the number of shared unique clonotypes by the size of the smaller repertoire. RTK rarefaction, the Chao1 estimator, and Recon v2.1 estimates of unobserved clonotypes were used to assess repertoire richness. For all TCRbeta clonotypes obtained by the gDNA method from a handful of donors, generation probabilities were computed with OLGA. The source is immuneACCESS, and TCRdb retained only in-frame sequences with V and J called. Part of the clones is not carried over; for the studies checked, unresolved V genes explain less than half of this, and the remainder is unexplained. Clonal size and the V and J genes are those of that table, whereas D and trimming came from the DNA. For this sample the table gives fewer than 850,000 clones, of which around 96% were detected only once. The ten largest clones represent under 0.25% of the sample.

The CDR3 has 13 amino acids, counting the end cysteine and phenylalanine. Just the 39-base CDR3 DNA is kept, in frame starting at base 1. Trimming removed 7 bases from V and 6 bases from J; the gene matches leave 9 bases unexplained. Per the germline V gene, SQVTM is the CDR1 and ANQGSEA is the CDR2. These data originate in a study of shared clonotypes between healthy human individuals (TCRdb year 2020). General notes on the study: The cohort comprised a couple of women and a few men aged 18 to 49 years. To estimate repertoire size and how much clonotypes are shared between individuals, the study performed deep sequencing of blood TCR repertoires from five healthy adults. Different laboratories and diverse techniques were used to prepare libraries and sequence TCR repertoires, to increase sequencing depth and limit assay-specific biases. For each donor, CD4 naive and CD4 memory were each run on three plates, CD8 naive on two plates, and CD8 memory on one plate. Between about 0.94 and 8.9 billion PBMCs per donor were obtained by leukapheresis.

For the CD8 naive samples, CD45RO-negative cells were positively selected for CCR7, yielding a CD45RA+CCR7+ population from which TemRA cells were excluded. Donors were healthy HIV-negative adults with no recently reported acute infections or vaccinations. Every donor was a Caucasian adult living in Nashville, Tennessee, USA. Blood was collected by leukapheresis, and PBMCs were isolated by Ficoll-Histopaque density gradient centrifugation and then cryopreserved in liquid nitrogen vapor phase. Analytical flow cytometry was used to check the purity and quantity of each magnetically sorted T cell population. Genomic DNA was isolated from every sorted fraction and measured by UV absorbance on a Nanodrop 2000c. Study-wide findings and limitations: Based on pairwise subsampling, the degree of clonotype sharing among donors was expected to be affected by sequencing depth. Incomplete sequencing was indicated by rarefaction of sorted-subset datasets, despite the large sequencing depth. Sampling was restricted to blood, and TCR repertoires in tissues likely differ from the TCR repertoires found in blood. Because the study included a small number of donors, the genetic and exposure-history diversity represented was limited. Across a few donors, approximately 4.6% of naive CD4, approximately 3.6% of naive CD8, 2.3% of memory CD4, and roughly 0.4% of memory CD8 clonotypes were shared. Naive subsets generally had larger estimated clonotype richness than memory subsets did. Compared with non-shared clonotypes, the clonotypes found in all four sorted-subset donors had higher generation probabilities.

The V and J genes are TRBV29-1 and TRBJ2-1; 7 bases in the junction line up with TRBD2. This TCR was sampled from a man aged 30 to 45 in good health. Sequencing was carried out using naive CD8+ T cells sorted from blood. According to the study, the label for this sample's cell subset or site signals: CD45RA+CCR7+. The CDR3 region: CSGGRIGLNEQFF. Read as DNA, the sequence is TGCAGCGGCGGGAGAATTGGGCTCAATGAGCAGTTCTTC.